The 13 T cell receptor beta chains reported below all come from one sample, sequenced in a study of T cell responses to AZD1222 COVID-19 vaccine. Using immunoSEQ multiplex PCR, the repertoire was profiled, and TCRdb retains in-frame clones only, with some absent. The sample holds more than 150,000 clones, 85% to 90% seen once. The source was peripheral blood, collected on day 0 of AZD1222 vaccination. The receptor set was obtained from an adult in good health.

The chain links TRBV5-1 to TRBJ2-1; 7 bases align to TRBD2. V gave up 0 bases and J gave up 7 bases; unmatched junction bases: 7. Germline loops: CDR1 SGHRS, CDR2 YFSETQ. The CDR3 has 15 residues. This CDR3 is CASSLGGAGNNEQFF. The CDR3 nucleotides are TGCGCCAGCAGCTTGGGGGGAGCGGGGAATAATGAGCAGTTCTTC.

The chain couples TRBV11-2 to TRBJ2-7; D might be TRBD2 (6 bases). The CDR3 spans 14 residues. V shed 7 bases and J shed 1 base, with 14 bases lying between them. CDR1 is SGHAT and CDR2 is FQNNGV in the germline V gene. CDR3 in amino acids: CASTNGGSSYEQYF. CDR3 sequence (DNA): TGTGCCAGCACAAACGGGGGTTCGTCCTACGAGCAGTACTTC.

J is TRBJ1-1 and V is TRBV6-2 or TRBV6-3; D gene ambiguous. Trimming cost V 6 bases and J 11 bases, with 13 bases left between them. The length of the CDR3 is 11 residues. The germline gives CDR1 MNHEY, CDR2 SVGEGT. In DNA, the CDR3 is TGTGCCAGCAGCCACCGGAGGAACGCTTTCTTT. Protein: CASSHRRNAFF.

The chain joins TRBV4-1 to TRBJ1-4; 11 positions match TRBD1. The trim removed 7 bases at V and 6 bases at J, leaving 4 bases unmatched. Germline V gene data show CDR1 as MGHRA and CDR2 as YSYEKL. The CDR3 has 14 residues. As DNA, the CDR3 is TGCGCCAGCAAGGACAGGGGGCTTGATGAAAAACTGTTTTTT. Protein sequence: CASKDRGLDEKLFF.

The V call is TRBV30, the J call TRBJ1-6, with 10 nucleotides matching TRBD1. The CDR3 totals 17 residues. Unmatched junction bases numbered 5, after V lost 3 bases and J lost 0 bases. The germline V gene encodes CDR1 GTSNPN and CDR2 SVGIG (reference sequence). CDR3 region: CAWRLTGGGSYNSPLHF. In DNA form, the CDR3 reads TGTGCCTGGAGATTGACAGGGGGCGGCTCCTATAATTCACCCCTCCACTTT.

V gene TRBV28 combines with J gene TRBJ1-2, with D hard to call. Per germline, CDR1 MDHEN and CDR2 SYDVKM. The V and J ends lost 4 bases and 2 bases respectively, with 17 bases between them. The CDR3 runs to 16 residues. The CDR3 is CASSSPAVDRNYGYTF. As DNA, the CDR3 is TGTGCCAGCAGTTCGCCCGCGGTGGACCGAAACTATGGCTACACCTTC.

The table lists this clone with a count of one. The CDR3 DNA is TGTGCCAGCAGCTTACTACAGGGACACTCCGGAAACACCATATATTTT. Protein sequence: CASSLLQGHSGNTIYF. The chain employs TRBV7-2 and TRBJ1-3; a weak D match, TRBD1 (6 bases). Germline CDR1 SGHTA, CDR2 FQGNSA. V gave up 2 bases and J gave up 4 bases, with 15 bases separating them. CDR3 length equals 16 residues. Complete variable domain (other parts from reference TRBV7-2 and TRBJ1-3): GAGVSQSPSNKVTEKGKDVELRCDPISGHTALYWYRQSLGQGLEFLIYFQGNSAPDKSGLPSDRFSAERTGGSVSTLTIQRTQQEDSAVYLCASSLLQGHSGNTIYFGEGSWLTVV.

V usage is TRBV28 and J usage is TRBJ1-1; D is unresolved. Looked up from germline, CDR1 is MDHEN and CDR2 is SYDVKM. V shed 2 bases and J shed 6 bases, with 7 bases lying between them. The CDR3 totals 12 residues. CDR3 residues: CASSLMFSEAFF. As DNA, the CDR3 is TGTGCCAGCAGTTTAATGTTCTCTGAAGCTTTCTTT.

The CDR3 loop is CASSLEGENTGELFF. As DNA, the CDR3 is TGCGCCAGCAGCTTGGAGGGAGAGAACACCGGGGAGCTGTTTTTT. V is TRBV5-1 and J is TRBJ2-2; tentative D call: TRBD2 (5 bases). This CDR3 region has 15 residues. Trimming cost V 0 bases and J 1 base, with 7 bases left between them. Germline V gene sequence: CDR1 SGHRS, CDR2 YFSETQ.

CDR3 DNA sequence: TGTGCCAGCAGTGATGATTCCATTGGAGGCTATGGCTACACCTTC. This encodes CASSDDSIGGYGYTF. This chain connects TRBV25-1 to TRBJ1-2, with D unclear. The CDR3 is 15 residues long. Trimming left V 3 bases short and J 4 bases short, with 15 bases between. Germline assignment: CDR1 MGHDK and CDR2 SYGVNS.

CDR3 loop: CATSDWTSGGAYEQFF. CDR3 coding DNA: TGTGCCACCAGTGATTGGACTAGCGGGGGGGCATATGAGCAGTTCTTC. The V and J genes are TRBV24-1 and TRBJ2-1; the match to TRBD2 covers 15 bases. Germline V lookup: CDR1 KGHDR, CDR2 SFDVKD. The CDR3 is 16 residues long. With V trimmed by 2 bases and J by 8 bases, 3 bases remained unmatched.

V usage is TRBV29-1 and J usage is TRBJ2-7; TRBD1 might be the D (6 bases). The CDR3 is 13 amino acids. V dropped 5 bases and J dropped 4 bases, with 15 bases sitting between them. Germline CDR1 is SQVTM and CDR2 is ANQGSEA. The CDR3 spells CSVTDSVGYEQYF. The CDR3 coding sequence is TGCAGCGTTACGGACAGCGTCGGGTACGAGCAGTACTTC.

The chain links TRBV7-9 to TRBJ1-4; 9 bases map to TRBD1. The germline V gene has CDR1 SEHNR and CDR2 FQNEAQ (reference sequence). J gave up 6 bases and V 0 bases, and 2 bases lay outside the gene matches. The CDR3 totals 15 residues. The CDR3 is CASSLAGQGYEKLFF. The DNA of the CDR3 is TGTGCCAGCAGCTTAGCGGGACAGGGATATGAAAAACTGTTTTTT. Full variable domain (outside the CDR3, taken from reference TRBV7-9 and TRBJ1-4): DTGVSQNPRHKITKRGQNVTFRCDPISEHNRLYWYRQTLGQGPEFLTYFQNEAQLEKSRLLSDRFSAERPKGSFSTLEIQRTEQGDSAMYLCASSLAGQGYEKLFFGSGTQLSVL.